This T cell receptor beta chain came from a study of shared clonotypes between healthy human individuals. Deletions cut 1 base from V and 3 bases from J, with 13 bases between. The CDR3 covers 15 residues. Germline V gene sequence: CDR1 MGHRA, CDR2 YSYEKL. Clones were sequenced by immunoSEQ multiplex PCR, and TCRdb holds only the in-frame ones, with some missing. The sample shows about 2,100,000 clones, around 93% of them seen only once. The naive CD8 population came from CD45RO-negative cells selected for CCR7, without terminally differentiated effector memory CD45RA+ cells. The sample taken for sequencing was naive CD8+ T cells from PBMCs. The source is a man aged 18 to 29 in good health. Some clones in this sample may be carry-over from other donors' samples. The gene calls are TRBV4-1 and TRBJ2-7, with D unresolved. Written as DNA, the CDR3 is TGCGCCAGCAGCCAAGGGATGTTGGACGGCTACGAGCAGTACTTC. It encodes CASSQGMLDGYEQYF.